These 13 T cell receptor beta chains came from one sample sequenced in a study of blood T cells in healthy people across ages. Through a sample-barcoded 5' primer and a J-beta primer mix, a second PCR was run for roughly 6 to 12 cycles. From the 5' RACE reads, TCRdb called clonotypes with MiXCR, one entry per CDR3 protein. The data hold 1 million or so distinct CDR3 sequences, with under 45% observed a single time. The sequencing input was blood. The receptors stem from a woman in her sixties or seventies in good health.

The CDR3 nucleotides read TGTGCCAGCAGTTCGGACTCCCCGAGGGATGAGCAGTTCTTC. This translates into CASSSDSPRDEQFF. The chain links TRBV6-2 or TRBV6-3 to TRBJ2-1; a possible D gene is TRBD2 (5 bases). From germline, CDR1 is MNHEY and CDR2 SVGEGT. V was pared by 4 bases and J by 8 bases, with 15 bases between. The CDR3 loop spans 14 amino acids.

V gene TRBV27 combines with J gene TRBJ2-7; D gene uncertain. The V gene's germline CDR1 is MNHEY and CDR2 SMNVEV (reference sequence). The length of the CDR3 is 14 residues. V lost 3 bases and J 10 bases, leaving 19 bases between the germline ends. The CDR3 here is CASSLVGQVRKQYF. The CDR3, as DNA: TGTGCCAGCAGTTTGGTCGGCCAAGTCAGGAAACAGTACTTC.

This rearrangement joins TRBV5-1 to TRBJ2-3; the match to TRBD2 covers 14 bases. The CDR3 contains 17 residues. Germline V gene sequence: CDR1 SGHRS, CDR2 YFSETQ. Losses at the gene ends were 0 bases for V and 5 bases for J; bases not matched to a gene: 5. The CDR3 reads CASSLETSGRAGDTQYF. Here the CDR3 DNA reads TGCGCCAGCAGCTTGGAGACTAGCGGGAGGGCAGGAGATACGCAGTATTTT. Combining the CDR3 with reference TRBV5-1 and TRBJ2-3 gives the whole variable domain KAGVTQTPRYLIKTRGQQVTLSCSPISGHRSVSWYQQTPGQGLQFLFEYFSETQRNKGNFPGRFSGRQFSNSRSEMNVSTLELGDSALYLCASSLETSGRAGDTQYFGPGTRLTVL.

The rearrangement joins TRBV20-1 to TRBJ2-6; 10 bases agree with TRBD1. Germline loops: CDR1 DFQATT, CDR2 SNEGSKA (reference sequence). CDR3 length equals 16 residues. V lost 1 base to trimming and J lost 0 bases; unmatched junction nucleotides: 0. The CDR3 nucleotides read TGCAGTGCTAGAGGGGACAGGGGCTCTGGGGCCAACGTCCTGACTTTC. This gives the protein CSARGDRGSGANVLTF.

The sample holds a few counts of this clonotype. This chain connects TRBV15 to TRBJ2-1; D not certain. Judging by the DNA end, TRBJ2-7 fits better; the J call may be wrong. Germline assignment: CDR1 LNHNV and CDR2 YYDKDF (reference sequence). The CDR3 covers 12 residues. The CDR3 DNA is TGTGCCACCAGCGACAAACAGACTGAGCAGTACTTC. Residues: CATSDKQTEQYF.

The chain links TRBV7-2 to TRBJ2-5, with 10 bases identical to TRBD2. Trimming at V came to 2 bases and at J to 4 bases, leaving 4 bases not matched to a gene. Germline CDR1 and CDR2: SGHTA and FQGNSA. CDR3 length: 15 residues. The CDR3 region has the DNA TGTGCCAGCAGCTTACAAGCGGGGGGGAGAGAGACCCAGTACTTC. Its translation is CASSLQAGGRETQYF. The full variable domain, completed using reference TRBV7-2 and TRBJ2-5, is GAGVSQSPSNKVTEKGKDVELRCDPISGHTALYWYRQSLGQGLEFLIYFQGNSAPDKSGLPSDRFSAERTGGSVSTLTIQRTQQEDSAVYLCASSLQAGGRETQYFGPGTRLLVL.

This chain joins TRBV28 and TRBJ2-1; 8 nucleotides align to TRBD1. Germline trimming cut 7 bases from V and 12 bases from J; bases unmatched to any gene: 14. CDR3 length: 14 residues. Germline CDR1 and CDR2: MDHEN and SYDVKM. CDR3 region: CASIQPGQVIPQFF. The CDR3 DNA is TGTGCCAGCATCCAACCGGGACAGGTTATTCCGCAGTTCTTC.

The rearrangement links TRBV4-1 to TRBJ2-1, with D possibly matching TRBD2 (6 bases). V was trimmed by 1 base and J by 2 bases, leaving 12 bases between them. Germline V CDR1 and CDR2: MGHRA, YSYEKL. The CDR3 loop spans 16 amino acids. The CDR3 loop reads CASSQVASGPYNEQFF. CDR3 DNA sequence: TGCGCCAGCAGCCAAGTTGCGAGCGGGCCCTACAATGAGCAGTTCTTC.

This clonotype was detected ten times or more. The CDR3 nucleotides read TGTGCCAGCAGTTTGTTCGGGGGCGGTTATGGCTACACCTTC. Translation: CASSLFGGGYGYTF. The chain couples TRBV27 to TRBJ1-2, with D perhaps TRBD1 (6 bases). Germline V gives CDR1 MNHEY, CDR2 SMNVEV (reference sequence). V dropped 3 bases and J dropped 5 bases, with 13 bases sitting between them. The CDR3 spans 14 residues.

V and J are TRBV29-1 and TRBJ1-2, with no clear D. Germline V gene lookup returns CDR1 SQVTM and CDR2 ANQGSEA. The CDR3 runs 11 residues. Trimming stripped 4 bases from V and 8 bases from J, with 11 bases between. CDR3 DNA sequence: TGCAGCGTTGTGGAGGAACGGGGCTACACCTTC. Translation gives CSVVEERGYTF. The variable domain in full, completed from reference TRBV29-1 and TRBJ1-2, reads SAVISQKPSRDICQRGTSLTIQCQVDSQVTMMFWYRQQPGQSLTLIATANQGSEATYESGFVIDKFPISRPNLTFSTLTVSNMSPEDSSIYLCSVVEERGYTFGSGTRLTVV.

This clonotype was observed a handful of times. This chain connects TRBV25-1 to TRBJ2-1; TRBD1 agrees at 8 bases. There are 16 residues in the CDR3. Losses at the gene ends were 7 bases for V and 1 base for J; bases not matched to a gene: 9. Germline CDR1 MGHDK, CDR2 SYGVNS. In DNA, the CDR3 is TGTGCCAGCACAGGACAGGGCGCCAGGTCCTACAATGAGCAGTTCTTC. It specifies CASTGQGARSYNEQFF.

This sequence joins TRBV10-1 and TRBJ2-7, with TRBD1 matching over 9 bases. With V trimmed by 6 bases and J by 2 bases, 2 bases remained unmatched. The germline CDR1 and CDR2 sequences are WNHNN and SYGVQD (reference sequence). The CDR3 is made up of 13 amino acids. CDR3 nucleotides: TGCGCCAGCAGACGGGACAGGGCCTACGAGCAGTACTTC. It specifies CASRRDRAYEQYF.

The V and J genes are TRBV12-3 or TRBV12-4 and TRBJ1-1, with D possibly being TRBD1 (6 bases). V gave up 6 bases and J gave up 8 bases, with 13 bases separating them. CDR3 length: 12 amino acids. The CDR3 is CASRALTGEAFF. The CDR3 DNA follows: TGTGCCAGCAGGGCCCTAACAGGGGAAGCTTTCTTT.